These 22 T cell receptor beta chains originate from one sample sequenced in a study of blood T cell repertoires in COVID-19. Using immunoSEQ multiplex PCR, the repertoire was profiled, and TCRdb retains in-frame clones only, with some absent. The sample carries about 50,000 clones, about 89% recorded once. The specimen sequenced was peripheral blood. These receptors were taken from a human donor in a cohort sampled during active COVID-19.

The chain's CDR3 is CASSLTPGQLYNEQFF. The CDR3 DNA is TGTGCCAGCAGCTTAACGCCGGGACAGTTGTACAATGAGCAGTTCTTC. V usage is TRBV7-3 and J usage is TRBJ2-1, with TRBD1 identical over 7 bases. The germline V gene encodes CDR1 SGHTA and CDR2 FQGTGA. The trim removed 0 bases at V and 4 bases at J, leaving 6 bases unmatched. This CDR3 comprises 16 residues.

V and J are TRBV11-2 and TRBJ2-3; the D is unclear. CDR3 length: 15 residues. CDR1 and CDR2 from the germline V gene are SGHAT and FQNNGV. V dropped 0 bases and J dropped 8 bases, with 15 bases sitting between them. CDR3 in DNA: TGTGCCAGCAGCTTAGATCGGTCCCCCCCGGGTACGCAGTATTTT. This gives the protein CASSLDRSPPGTQYF. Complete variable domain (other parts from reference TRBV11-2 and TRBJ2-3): EAGVAQSPRYKIIEKRQSVAFWCNPISGHATLYWYQQILGQGPKLLIQFQNNGVVDDSQLPKDRFSAERLKGVDSTLKIQPAKLEDSAVYLCASSLDRSPPGTQYFGPGTRLTVL.

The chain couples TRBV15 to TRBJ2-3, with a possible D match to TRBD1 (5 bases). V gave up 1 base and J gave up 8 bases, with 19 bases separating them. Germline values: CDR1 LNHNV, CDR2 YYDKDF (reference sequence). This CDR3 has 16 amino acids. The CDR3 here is CATSRGPGQLRSTQYF. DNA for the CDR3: TGTGCCACCAGCAGAGGTCCAGGGCAGTTAAGGAGTACGCAGTATTTT.

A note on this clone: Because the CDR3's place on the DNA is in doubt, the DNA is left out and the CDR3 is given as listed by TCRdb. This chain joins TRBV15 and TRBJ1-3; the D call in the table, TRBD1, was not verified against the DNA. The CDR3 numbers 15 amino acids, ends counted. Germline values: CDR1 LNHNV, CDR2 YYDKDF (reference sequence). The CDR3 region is CATTTYGGEETPYIF.

CDR3 bases: TGTGCCAGCAGTCACGGTTCAGGTTCTGGAAACACCATATATTTT. Translation: CASSHGSGSGNTIYF. The chain uses TRBV28 and TRBJ1-3; no reliable D call. V was shortened by 5 bases and J by 1 base, with 12 bases between the two germline ends. This CDR3 is built from 15 residues. Germline V gene lookup returns CDR1 MDHEN and CDR2 SYDVKM.

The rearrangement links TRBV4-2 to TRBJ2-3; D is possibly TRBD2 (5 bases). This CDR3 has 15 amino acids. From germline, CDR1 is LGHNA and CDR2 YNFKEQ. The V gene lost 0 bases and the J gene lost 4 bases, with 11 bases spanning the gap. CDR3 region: CASSQDEGSADTQYF. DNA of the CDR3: TGTGCCAGCAGCCAAGATGAAGGGAGCGCAGATACGCAGTATTTT.

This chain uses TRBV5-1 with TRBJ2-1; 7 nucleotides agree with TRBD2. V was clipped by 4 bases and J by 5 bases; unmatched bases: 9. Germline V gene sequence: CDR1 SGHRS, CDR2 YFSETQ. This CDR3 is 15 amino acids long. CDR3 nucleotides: TGCGCCAGCAGCCTATCAGCGGGGTTGCACAATGAGCAGTTCTTC. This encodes CASSLSAGLHNEQFF.

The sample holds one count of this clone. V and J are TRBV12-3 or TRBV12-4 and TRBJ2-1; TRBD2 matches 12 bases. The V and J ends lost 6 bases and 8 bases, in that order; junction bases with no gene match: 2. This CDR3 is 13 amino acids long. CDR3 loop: CASSLAGGDEQFF. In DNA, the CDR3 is TGTGCCAGCAGCCTAGCGGGAGGGGATGAGCAGTTCTTC.

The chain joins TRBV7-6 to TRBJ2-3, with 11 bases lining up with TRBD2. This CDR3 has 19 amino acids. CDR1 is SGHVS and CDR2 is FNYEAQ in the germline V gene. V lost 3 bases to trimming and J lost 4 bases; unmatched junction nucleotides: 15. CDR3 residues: CASSLTIPGLAETPDTQYF. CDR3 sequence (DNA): TGTGCCAGCAGCTTGACGATTCCGGGACTAGCGGAGACACCAGATACGCAGTATTTT. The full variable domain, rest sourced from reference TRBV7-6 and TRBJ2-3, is GAGVSQSPRYKVTKRGQDVALRCDPISGHVSLYWYRQALGQGPEFLTYFNYEAQQDKSGLPNDRFSAERPEGSISTLTIQRTEQRDSAMYRCASSLTIPGLAETPDTQYFGPGTRLTVL.

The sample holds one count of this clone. In DNA, the CDR3 is TGTGCCAGCTCACGACAGGGGCACGAGCAGTACTTC. Protein: CASSRQGHEQYF. The chain links TRBV18 to TRBJ2-7, with 8 bases lining up with TRBD1. The ends lost 4 bases at V and 5 bases at J; junction bases unmatched: 1. Germline lookup yields CDR1 KGHSH and CDR2 LQKENI. The CDR3 contains 12 residues. The whole variable domain, remainder taken from reference TRBV18 and TRBJ2-7, is NAGVMQNPRHLVRRRGQEARLRCSPMKGHSHVYWYRQLPEEGLKFMVYLQKENIIDESGMPKERFSAEFPKEGPSILRIQQVVRGDSAAYFCASSRQGHEQYFGPGTRLTVT.

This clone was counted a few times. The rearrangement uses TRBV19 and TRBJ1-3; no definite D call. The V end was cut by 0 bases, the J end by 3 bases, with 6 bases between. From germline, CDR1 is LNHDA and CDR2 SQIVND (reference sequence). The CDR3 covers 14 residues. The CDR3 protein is CASSIDLHGNTIYF. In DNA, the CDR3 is TGTGCCAGTAGTATAGACTTACATGGAAACACCATATATTTT.

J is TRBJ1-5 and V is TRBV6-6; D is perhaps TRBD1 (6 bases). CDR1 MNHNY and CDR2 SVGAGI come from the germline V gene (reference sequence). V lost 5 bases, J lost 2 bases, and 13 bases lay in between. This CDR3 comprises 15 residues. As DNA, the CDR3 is TGTGCCAGCAGTCCCGGGGCAGGGGGCAATCAGCCCCAGCATTTT. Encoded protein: CASSPGAGGNQPQHF.

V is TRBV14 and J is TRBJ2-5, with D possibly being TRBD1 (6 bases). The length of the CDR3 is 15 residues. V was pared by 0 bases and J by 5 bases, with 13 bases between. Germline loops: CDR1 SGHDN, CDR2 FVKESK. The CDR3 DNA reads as TGTGCCAGCAGCCAAGAGCAGGGGCCCGTGGAGACCCAGTACTTC. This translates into CASSQEQGPVETQYF.

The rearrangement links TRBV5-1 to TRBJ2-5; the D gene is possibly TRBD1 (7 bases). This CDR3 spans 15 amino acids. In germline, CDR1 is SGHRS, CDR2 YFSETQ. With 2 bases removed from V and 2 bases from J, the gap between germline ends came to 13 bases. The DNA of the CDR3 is TGCGCCAGCAGCTTTCAGGGGGGATTACAAGAGACCCAGTACTTC. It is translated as CASSFQGGLQETQYF.

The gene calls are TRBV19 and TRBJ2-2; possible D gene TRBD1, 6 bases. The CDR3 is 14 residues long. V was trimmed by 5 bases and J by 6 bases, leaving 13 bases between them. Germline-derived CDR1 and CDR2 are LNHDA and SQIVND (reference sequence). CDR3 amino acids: CASSVTGSAGELFF. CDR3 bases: TGTGCCAGTAGTGTAACAGGGAGCGCCGGGGAGCTGTTTTTT.

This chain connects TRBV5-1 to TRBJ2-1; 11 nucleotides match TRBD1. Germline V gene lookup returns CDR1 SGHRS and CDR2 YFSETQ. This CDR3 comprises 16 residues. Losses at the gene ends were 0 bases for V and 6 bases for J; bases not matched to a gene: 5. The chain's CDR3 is CASSLALGTGGNEQFF. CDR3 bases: TGCGCCAGCAGCTTGGCCCTTGGGACAGGGGGCAATGAGCAGTTCTTC.

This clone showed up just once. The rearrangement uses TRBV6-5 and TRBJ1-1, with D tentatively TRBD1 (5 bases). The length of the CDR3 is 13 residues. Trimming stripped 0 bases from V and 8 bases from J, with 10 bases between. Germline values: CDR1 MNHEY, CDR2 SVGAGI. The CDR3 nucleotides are TGTGCCAGCAGTTACTCGGCCAGGGCCGAAGCTTTCTTT. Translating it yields CASSYSARAEAFF.

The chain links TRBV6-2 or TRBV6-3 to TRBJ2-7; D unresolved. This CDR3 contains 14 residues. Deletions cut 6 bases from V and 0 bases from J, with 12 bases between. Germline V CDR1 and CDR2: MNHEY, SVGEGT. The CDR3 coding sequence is TGTGCCAGCAGCCACCTGGAGAGCTCCTACGAGCAGTACGTC. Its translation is CASSHLESSYEQYV.

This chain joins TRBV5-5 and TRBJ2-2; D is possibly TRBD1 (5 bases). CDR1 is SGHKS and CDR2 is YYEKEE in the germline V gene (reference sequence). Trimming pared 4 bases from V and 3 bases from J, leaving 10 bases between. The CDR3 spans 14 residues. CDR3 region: CASSVRGDTGELFF. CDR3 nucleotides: TGTGCCAGCAGCGTAAGGGGCGACACCGGGGAGCTGTTTTTT.

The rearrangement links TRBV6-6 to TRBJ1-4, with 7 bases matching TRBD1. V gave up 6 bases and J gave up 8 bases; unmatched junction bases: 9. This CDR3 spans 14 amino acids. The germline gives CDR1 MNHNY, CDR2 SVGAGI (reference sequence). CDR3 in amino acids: CASSNKGAGEKLFF. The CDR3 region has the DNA TGTGCCAGCAGCAACAAGGGGGCCGGGGAAAAACTGTTTTTT.

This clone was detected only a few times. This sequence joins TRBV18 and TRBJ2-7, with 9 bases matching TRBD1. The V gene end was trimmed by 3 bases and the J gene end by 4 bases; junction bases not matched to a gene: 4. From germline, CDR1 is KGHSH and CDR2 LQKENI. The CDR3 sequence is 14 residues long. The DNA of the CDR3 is TGTGCCAGCTCACCGGGACAGGGTCGGTACGAGCAGTACTTC. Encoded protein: CASSPGQGRYEQYF.

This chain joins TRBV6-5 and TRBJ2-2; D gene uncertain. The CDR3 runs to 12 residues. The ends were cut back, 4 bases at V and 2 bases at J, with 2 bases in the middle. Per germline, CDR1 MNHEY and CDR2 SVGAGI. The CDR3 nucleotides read TGTGCCAGCAGTTCAAACACCGGGGAGCTGTTTTTT. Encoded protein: CASSSNTGELFF.